The source of this T cell receptor beta chain is a study of identical twins (dated by TCRdb to the mid-2010s). Study-level background: To test whether fetal clonotypes persist, the study used deep sequencing on TCR alpha and beta repertoires from monozygotic twins, unrelated adults of various ages, and cord blood. Replicate twin experiments were performed at different times using different library preparation protocols to rule out contamination.

Counted from cysteine to phenylalanine, this CDR3 has 14 amino acids. CDR3 DNA only is kept here, 42 bases in frame from base 1. For CDR1 and CDR2, the germline V gene lists MNHEY and SVGAGI. After removal of 0 bases from V and 15 bases from J, the junction retains 10 bases not matched to a gene. A word on this clonotype: The antigen this receptor binds is unknown. Base qualities are not at hand, and no much larger clone is one base apart.

Overall study results and their limits: The excess sharing between twins in beta out-of-frame sequences was weaker because fewer shared sequences reduced the signal-to-noise ratio. Recombination models systematically underestimated out-of-frame TCR alpha sharing in monozygotic twins but agreed with sharing between unrelated individuals. Invariant T cells such as MAIT and iNKT could partly confound zero-insertion analyses, though diverse VJ usage argued against this for most clonotypes. Because the same donors could not be followed over many years, conclusions were based on cross-sectional statistical analysis. Out-of-frame TCR alpha sequences shared between twins showed an excess of low generation-probability sequences compared with coincidental sharing between unrelated individuals. Abundant cord blood beta clonotypes carried fewer insertions; young adult naive repertoires showed a weaker similar trend, while memory repertoires showed none.

The protocol used for the library was 5' RACE. The sample was run on an Illumina HiSeq 2000. Template switching added a universal primer binding site, and the final cDNA carried a unique molecular identifier that allowed TCR cDNA molecules to be counted accurately. Specific primers in the conserved constant-segment region were used to synthesize first-strand cDNA for the TCR alpha and beta chains. To control for contamination, every cDNA library carried two barcodes: a SMART-Mk sample barcode plus Illumina barcodes. TruSeq adapter sequences and Illumina sample barcodes were added in two successive PCR steps. Sequencing of the TCR alpha and beta cDNA libraries was done on the Illumina HiSeq platform using custom primers. As for how the authors treated the data: MiGEC was used to process raw reads and extract unique molecular identifiers, and MiXCR was used to find CDR3 positions. Recombination models were inferred per individual with the repgenHMM and IGoR tools using an EM algorithm. Shared clonotypes were analyzed with the tcR package in R, and sharing was normalized by the product of cloneset sizes. Out-of-frame nonproductive sequences were analyzed to study raw recombination free of thymic and clonal selection effects. Using fastp trimming at Q25 and MiXCR clonotype assembly, TCRdb reanalyzed the public sequencing data and kept in-frame beta chains. Each CDR3 protein appears once, grouped with its most common genes and DNA. The V and J calls here are based on TCRdb, not the publication. This sample comprises just under 550,000 distinct CDR3 sequences, over 12% of them detected only once. Together, the top ten hold roughly 0.4% of the sample.

All donors were healthy Caucasians. The twin cohort consisted of three pairs of female monozygotic twins, all aged roughly 18 to 29 years. Positive isolation kits from Invitrogen were used to isolate CD4+ and CD8+ T cell populations. The sample was also reused in another study, on yellow fever vaccine responses in identical twins. The second publication reports: The authors reported that the T cell response to vaccination in identical twins appeared partly convergent and partly personalized. Focusing on identical twins, the study followed the T cell clones that responded to the vaccine, and did so with precision.

Material: CD4+ T cells sorted from blood. The source of this sequence is a woman between 18 and 30 years old in good health. The chain is made from TRBV6-5 and TRBJ2-1; TRBD2 aligns with 8 central bases. The CDR3 reads CASSYSSAGVIPFF. At the DNA level, the sequence is TGTGCCAGCAGTTACTCGTCAGCGGGAGTGATCCCGTTCTTC.